The 21 T cell receptor beta chains below were found in one sample sequenced in a study of shared clonotypes between healthy human individuals (dated by TCRdb to 2018 to 2021). The library was generated by the immunoSEQ multiplex PCR assay. Drawn from immuneACCESS, this table holds only the in-frame rearrangements with V and J called that TCRdb kept. Clones are partly lost; checked studies trace under half to an unresolved V gene and leave the rest unexplained. This sample gives millions of clones in total; around nine tenths of them show up just once. Together, the top ten hold 0.13% to 0.15% of the sample. The material sequenced was naive CD4+ T cells sorted from blood. This specimen's cell subset or site label, per the study, means: CD45RA+ positively selected. These receptors originate from a man aged 18 to 35 in good health.

The V gene is TRBV9, the J gene TRBJ2-2; 13 bases align to TRBD2. Germline V gene data show CDR1 as SGDLS and CDR2 as YYNGEE. Trimming cost V 1 base and J 5 bases; bases outside gene matches: 8. This CDR3 is 18 amino acids long. The CDR3 nucleotides are TGTGCCAGCAGCGTAAGTGGAGGACTAGCGGGAGTTACCGGGGAGCTGTTTTTT. Protein: CASSVSGGLAGVTGELFF. Full variable domain (rest looked up from reference TRBV9 and TRBJ2-2): DSGVTQTPKHLITATGQRVTLRCSPRSGDLSVYWYQQSLDQGLQFLIQYYNGEERAKGNILERFSAQQFPDLHSELNLSSLELGDSALYFCASSVSGGLAGVTGELFFGEGSRLTVL.

This chain joins TRBV5-1 and TRBJ1-1, with 10 bases matching TRBD1. Trimming removed 4 bases from V and 0 bases from J; junction bases left unmatched: 3. This CDR3 region has 15 residues. CDR1 is SGHRS and CDR2 is YFSETQ in the germline V gene. The CDR3 reads CASSTGTGVNTEAFF. For the CDR3, the DNA is TGCGCCAGCAGCACCGGGACAGGGGTGAACACTGAAGCTTTCTTT.

This chain uses TRBV6-1 with TRBJ1-6; perhaps TRBD1 as D (6 bases). Per the germline V gene, CDR1 is MNHNS and CDR2 is SASEGT. The CDR3 runs 14 residues. V lost 6 bases and J 10 bases, leaving 16 bases between the germline ends. The CDR3 nucleotides read TGTGCCAGCAGCTCCGGGGGGGCCGGCTCACCCCTCCACTTT. Encoded protein: CASSSGGAGSPLHF.

V is TRBV9 and J is TRBJ1-3; D gene uncertain. Germline assignment: CDR1 SGDLS and CDR2 YYNGEE. The V end lost 0 bases, the J end lost 4 bases, and 11 bases lay between the germline ends. This CDR3 is built from 15 residues. CDR3 sequence (DNA): TGTGCCAGCAGCGTAGCTTGGAGTCCCGGAAACACCATATATTTT. The encoded protein is CASSVAWSPGNTIYF.

Notes on this clone: The sample holds other DNA sequences that translate to the same CDR3. V and J are TRBV29-1 and TRBJ2-2; D perhaps matches TRBD1 (6 bases). V was pared by 6 bases and J by 1 base, with 9 bases between. The V gene's germline CDR1 is SQVTM and CDR2 ANQGSEA. The CDR3 length is 13 residues. The CDR3 region has the DNA TGCAGCGTATTGGACAGGAACACCGGGGAGCTGTTTTTT. This translates into CSVLDRNTGELFF.

The chain has TRBV6-5 and TRBJ2-3; D is possibly TRBD1 (5 bases). V was shortened by 6 bases and J by 6 bases, with 13 bases between the two germline ends. This CDR3 has 13 residues. Germline V gene data show CDR1 as MNHEY and CDR2 as SVGAGI. CDR3 nucleotide sequence: TGTGCCAGCAGGCAGGGCCGACTCGATACGCAGTATTTT. It yields the protein CASRQGRLDTQYF.

The chain employs TRBV11-3 and TRBJ2-5, with D perhaps given as TRBD1 or TRBD2 (5 bases each). CDR1 and CDR2 from the germline V gene are SGHNT and YENEEA. There are 15 residues in the CDR3. V was shortened by 5 bases and J by 3 bases, with 16 bases between the two germline ends. CDR3 nucleotides: TGTGCCAGCAGCCCGTCGATGGGGCGGGAAGAGACCCAGTACTTC. Translation: CASSPSMGREETQYF.

V and J are TRBV10-2 and TRBJ1-1, with a tentative D call TRBD1 (5 bases). Germline V gives CDR1 WSHSY, CDR2 SAAADI. The CDR3 is 15 residues long. With 10 bases removed from V and 0 bases from J, the gap between germline ends came to 18 bases. CDR3 protein: CATSPPPGVNTEAFF. Written as DNA, the CDR3 is TGCGCCACGAGCCCTCCTCCGGGGGTGAACACTGAAGCTTTCTTT.

This rearrangement joins TRBV28 to TRBJ1-5; TRBD1 agrees at 12 bases. From germline, CDR1 is MDHEN and CDR2 SYDVKM. The V and J ends lost 6 bases and 2 bases, in that order; junction bases with no gene match: 2. The CDR3 consists of 15 residues. Here the CDR3 reads CASSGTGGRNQPQHF. In nucleotides, the CDR3 is TGTGCCAGCAGCGGGACAGGGGGCCGCAATCAGCCCCAGCATTTT.

The rearrangement uses TRBV5-4 and TRBJ2-5, with 11 positions matching TRBD1. Germline trimming cut 2 bases from V and 2 bases from J; bases unmatched to any gene: 5. CDR1 is SGHNT and CDR2 is YYREEE in the germline V gene (reference sequence). The CDR3 spans 16 residues. The CDR3 here is CASSFPGQGGQETQYF. The CDR3 nucleotides are TGTGCCAGCAGCTTTCCGGGACAGGGGGGGCAAGAGACCCAGTACTTC.

The genes are TRBV18 and TRBJ2-2, with 7 positions matching TRBD2. The germline V gene has CDR1 KGHSH and CDR2 LQKENI. V gave up 0 bases and J gave up 4 bases; unmatched junction bases: 5. The CDR3 length is 16 residues. The CDR3 here is CASSPPSRGVTGELFF. CDR3 DNA sequence: TGTGCCAGCTCACCACCGTCCCGGGGGGTCACCGGGGAGCTGTTTTTT.

The sample holds a few counts of this clone. The chain uses TRBV30 and TRBJ1-1; TRBD1 is a possible D gene (6 bases). The V gene lost 2 bases and the J gene lost 6 bases, with 13 bases spanning the gap. The CDR3 is made up of 13 amino acids. CDR1 GTSNPN and CDR2 SVGIG come from the germline V gene (reference sequence). The CDR3 protein is CAWSQGQRAEAFF. DNA of the CDR3: TGTGCCTGGAGTCAAGGACAGAGAGCTGAAGCTTTCTTT.

The CDR3 coding sequence is TGTGCCAGTACCAAAGGTGGCCAGTACTACGAGCAGTACTTC. Amino acids: CASTKGGQYYEQYF. The V call is TRBV19, the J call TRBJ2-7; D is undetermined. The CDR3 sequence is 14 residues long. Germline V lookup: CDR1 LNHDA, CDR2 SQIVND (reference sequence). The ends were cut back, 7 bases at V and 3 bases at J, with 16 bases in the middle. The entire variable domain, with the rest obtained from reference TRBV19 and TRBJ2-7, is as follows: DGGITQSPKYLFRKEGQNVTLSCEQNLNHDAMYWYRQDPGQGLRLIYYSQIVNDFQKGDIAEGYSVSREKKESFPLTVTSAQKNPTAFYLCASTKGGQYYEQYFGPGTRLTVT.

A note on this clone: Other DNA sequences of this sample code for an identical CDR3. This sequence joins TRBV4-1 and TRBJ2-5, with D possibly matching TRBD2 (6 bases). V lost 4 bases and J 1 base, leaving 7 bases between the germline ends. Germline CDR1 is MGHRA and CDR2 is YSYEKL. The CDR3 runs to 13 residues. The CDR3 sequence is CASSRTIQETQYF. The CDR3 DNA reads as TGCGCCAGCAGCCGGACTATCCAAGAGACCCAGTACTTC.

To note about this clone: Other DNA sequences in this specimen translate into the identical CDR3. The chain is built from TRBV6-5 and TRBJ2-7; D might be TRBD1 or TRBD2, each matching 5 bases. Germline values: CDR1 MNHEY, CDR2 SVGAGI. The CDR3 consists of 15 residues. V lost 2 bases and J 0 bases, leaving 11 bases between the germline ends. The CDR3 region has the DNA TGTGCCAGCAGTTACGGGGGTACGGCCTCCTACGAGCAGTACTTC. Protein product: CASSYGGTASYEQYF.

The V and J genes are TRBV7-2 and TRBJ1-2; D unclear. In germline, CDR1 is SGHTA, CDR2 FQGNSA. This CDR3 is 15 amino acids long. Trimming removed 5 bases at V and 4 bases at J, with 17 bases between. CDR3 sequence (DNA): TGTGCCAGCAGCCCGGACCTACTGGGAATCTATGGCTACACCTTC. Translation: CASSPDLLGIYGYTF.

The CDR3 DNA follows: TGTGCCAGCAGCCCCGGACTAGCCCCAGATACGCAGTATTTT. Its translation: CASSPGLAPDTQYF. The chain employs TRBV7-6 and TRBJ2-3, with TRBD2 matching 8 bases. Germline trimming cut 5 bases from V and 4 bases from J; bases unmatched to any gene: 5. In germline, CDR1 is SGHVS, CDR2 FNYEAQ. This CDR3 is built from 14 residues.

The CDR3 nucleotides are TGTGCCAGTAGTATAGACGGGACTCAGGAGACCCAGTACTTC. Translation: CASSIDGTQETQYF. The rearrangement links TRBV19 to TRBJ2-5; D might be TRBD2 (6 bases). From germline, CDR1 is LNHDA and CDR2 SQIVND (reference sequence). The V gene lost 0 bases and the J gene lost 5 bases, with 10 bases spanning the gap. CDR3 length equals 14 residues. Together with reference TRBV19 and TRBJ2-5, the CDR3 gives the full variable domain: DGGITQSPKYLFRKEGQNVTLSCEQNLNHDAMYWYRQDPGQGLRLIYYSQIVNDFQKGDIAEGYSVSREKKESFPLTVTSAQKNPTAFYLCASSIDGTQETQYFGPGTRLLVL.

The chain employs TRBV7-2 and TRBJ1-2, with a possible D match to TRBD1 (6 bases). The CDR3 sequence is 15 residues long. V lost 7 bases, J lost 3 bases, and 18 bases lay in between. Germline V lookup: CDR1 SGHTA, CDR2 FQGNSA. The CDR3 region is CASIPSPQGDYGYTF. The CDR3 DNA sequence: TGTGCCAGCATCCCCTCCCCACAGGGCGACTATGGCTACACCTTC.

V usage is TRBV10-3 and J usage is TRBJ2-3, with D perhaps assigned TRBD1 or TRBD2 (5 bases each). Germline CDR1 is ENHRY and CDR2 is SYGVKD. This CDR3 spans 13 amino acids. V dropped 8 bases and J dropped 4 bases, with 13 bases sitting between them. CDR3 DNA: TGTGCCATCGGTGGGGGTTTTTCAGATACGCAGTATTTT. As protein: CAIGGGFSDTQYF.

The sample holds a few counts of this clone. The genes are TRBV30 and TRBJ1-1; possibly TRBD1 for D (6 bases). Germline V lookup: CDR1 GTSNPN, CDR2 SVGIG (reference sequence). This CDR3 contains 13 residues. Trimming shortened V by 8 bases and J by 2 bases, and 15 bases separated the two germline ends. The chain's CDR3 is CAGKQGLNTEAFF. CDR3 sequence (DNA): TGTGCCGGGAAACAGGGACTTAACACTGAAGCTTTCTTT.